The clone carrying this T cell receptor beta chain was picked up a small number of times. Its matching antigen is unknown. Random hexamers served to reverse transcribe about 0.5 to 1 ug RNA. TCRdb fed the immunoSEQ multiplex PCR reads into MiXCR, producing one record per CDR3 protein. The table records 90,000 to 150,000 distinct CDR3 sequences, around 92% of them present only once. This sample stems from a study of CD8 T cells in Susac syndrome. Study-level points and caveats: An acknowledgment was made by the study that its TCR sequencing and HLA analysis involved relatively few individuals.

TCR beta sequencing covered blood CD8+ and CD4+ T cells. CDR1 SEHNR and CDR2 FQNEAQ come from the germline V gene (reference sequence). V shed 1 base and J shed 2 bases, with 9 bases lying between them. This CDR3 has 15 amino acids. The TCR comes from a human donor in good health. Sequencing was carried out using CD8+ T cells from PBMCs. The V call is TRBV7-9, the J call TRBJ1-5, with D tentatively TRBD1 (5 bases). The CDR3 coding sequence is TGTGCCAGCAGCTTAGGTGGGGGGGGCAATCAGCCCCAGCATTTT. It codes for CASSLGGGGNQPQHF.